These 9 T cell receptor beta chains came from one sample sequenced in a study of cytomegalovirus exposure and HLA in healthy donors. PCR involved 60 Vbeta and 13 Jbeta primers. This table comes from immunoSEQ multiplex PCR, and its TCRdb copy is limited to in-frame clones, with some not included. Of 100,000 to 150,000 clones listed, 75% to 85% were seen once; the top ten hold roughly 3.5%. The sample consisted of PBMCs. These receptors were taken from a male donor in good health and CMV-seronegative.

CDR3 loop: CASSFAGNTEAFF. The CDR3 DNA follows: TGTGCCAGCAGTTTCGCGGGGAACACTGAAGCTTTCTTT. The rearrangement joins TRBV27 to TRBJ1-1; no clear D. Trimming left V 3 bases short and J 1 base short, with 6 bases between. This CDR3 comprises 13 residues. CDR1 is MNHEY, CDR2 SMNVEV, per germline (reference sequence).

The chain joins TRBV4-1 to TRBJ2-2; 10 nucleotides agree with TRBD2. V lost 0 bases, J lost 6 bases, and 4 bases stayed unmatched. Germline CDR1 MGHRA, CDR2 YSYEKL. The CDR3 loop spans 16 amino acids. CDR3 nucleotides: TGCGCCAGCAGCCAAGACGGGACTAGCGTTCCCGGGGAGCTGTTTTTT. Its translation: CASSQDGTSVPGELFF.

The chain is built from TRBV11-3 and TRBJ2-7; 11 bases are shared with TRBD1. CDR1 is SGHNT and CDR2 is YENEEA in the germline V gene. With V trimmed by 4 bases and J by 6 bases, 5 bases remained unmatched. This CDR3 has 14 residues. The CDR3 DNA sequence: TGTGCCAGCAGCTCGAGGACAGGGGGCGCCGAGCAGTACTTC. Amino acid sequence: CASSSRTGGAEQYF.

The chain couples TRBV7-2 to TRBJ1-2, with D maybe TRBD1 (5 bases). Per the germline V gene, CDR1 is SGHTA and CDR2 is FQGNSA. The CDR3 contains 12 residues. Trimming cost V 2 bases and J 4 bases, with 5 bases left between them. As DNA, the CDR3 is TGTGCCAGCAGCTTACAGGGCTATGGCTACACCTTC. It translates to CASSLQGYGYTF.

The chain recombines TRBV6-5 with TRBJ2-7, with TRBD1 as a possible D gene (6 bases). This CDR3 is built from 14 residues. V dropped 0 bases and J dropped 2 bases, with 8 bases sitting between them. Germline V gene lookup returns CDR1 MNHEY and CDR2 SVGAGI. CDR3 region: CASSYSDRPYEQYF. CDR3 DNA: TGTGCCAGCAGTTACTCTGACAGGCCCTACGAGCAGTACTTC.

In DNA form, the CDR3 reads TGTGCCAGCAGCTTAGGGCTAGCGGGGCAGGGGGAGACCCAGTACTTC. Protein product: CASSLGLAGQGETQYF. The J gene is TRBJ2-5, the V gene TRBV7-6; 9 nucleotides agree with TRBD2. The CDR3 has 16 residues. CDR1 is SGHVS, CDR2 FNYEAQ, per germline. After removal of 1 base from V and 5 bases from J, the junction contained 8 bases not matched to a gene.

The chain combines TRBV18 with TRBJ1-2; the match to TRBD1 covers 8 bases. From germline, CDR1 is KGHSH and CDR2 LQKENI. V lost 2 bases to trimming and J lost 4 bases; unmatched junction nucleotides: 6. This CDR3 is 15 amino acids long. The CDR3 DNA is TGTGCCAGCTCACCAGCGACAGGGGAAGGCTATGGCTACACCTTC. It is translated as CASSPATGEGYGYTF.

A remark on this clone: Other DNA sequences in the same sample also yield this CDR3. The chain joins TRBV7-2 to TRBJ1-1; no clear D gene. Looked up from germline, CDR1 is SGHTA and CDR2 is FQGNSA. Trimming pared 5 bases from V and 5 bases from J, leaving 21 bases between. The CDR3 runs to 16 residues. The chain's CDR3 is CASSPPGAWIHTEAFF. The CDR3 nucleotides are TGTGCCAGCAGCCCACCGGGAGCTTGGATTCATACTGAAGCTTTCTTT.

The V gene is TRBV7-9, the J gene TRBJ1-1; 9 bases map to TRBD1. J was trimmed by 7 bases and V by 7 bases; bases with no gene match: 13. CDR3 length: 15 residues. The germline gives CDR1 SEHNR, CDR2 FQNEAQ (reference sequence). CDR3 nucleotide sequence: TGTGCCAGCACCAAATCACAGGGGGCGGTTGATGAAGCTTTCTTT. It is translated as CASTKSQGAVDEAFF.